This T cell receptor (beta chain) came from a study of blood T cell repertoires in COVID-19. Study details: Spain, Italy and the United States supplied samples that represented acute and convalescent COVID-19. T cells, B-cell-depleted T cells, or PBMCs provided the cDNA or gDNA that served as material.

The CDR3 sequence is 14 residues long. V trimming: 5 bases; J trimming: 9 bases; junction bases outside the gene matches: 10. CDR1 SGHTA and CDR2 FQGNSA come from the germline V gene. Authors' data handling: Scientists estimated how many nucleated cells there were by amplifying reference gene primers. Sequencing used immunoSEQ multiplex PCR; TCRdb keeps in-frame clones, though not all of them. V and J calls and clone size are copied from that table; D and trimming were computed from the DNA. The sample contains tens of thousands of clones, 75% to 90% of which appear only once. The sequencing sample was made of peripheral blood. The source is a man in his fifties or sixties with active COVID-19. The gene calls are TRBV7-2 and TRBJ2-1, with 7 bases identical to TRBD1. The CDR3, as DNA: TGTGCCAGCAGCATAATACAGGGGTCCGGTGAGCAGTTCTTC. This translates into CASSIIQGSGEQFF. The entire variable domain, with the rest obtained from reference TRBV7-2 and TRBJ2-1, is as follows: GAGVSQSPSNKVTEKGKDVELRCDPISGHTALYWYRQSLGQGLEFLIYFQGNSAPDKSGLPSDRFSAERTGGSVSTLTIQRTQQEDSAVYLCASSIIQGSGEQFFGPGTRLTVL.